The rows below give T cell receptor beta chains drawn from one sample of a study of T-cell memory formation after mild COVID-19. TCRdb called the 5' RACE reads again in MiXCR, with one record for every CDR3 protein. Of about 310,000 distinct CDR3 sequences in the sample, roughly 15% were seen once. Sequenced material: PBMCs or a T cell subset sorted from them (not recorded which). These TCRs come from a man aged 18 to 30 who had mild COVID-19 (a few samples of this study predate the infection). Cell type and time point are not known. Both conserved end residues are part of each CDR3. The D gene is left open where the match is weak. Part of the rows lack a size; the others show once, few, many or a class for expanded clones.

J gene | clone size | V gene | D gene | CDR3 DNA | CDR3 protein
TRBJ1-1 | few | TRBV5-1 | NA | TGCGCCAGCAGCTTGGGACAGGAGAACACTGAAGCTTTCTTT | CASSLGQENTEAFF
TRBJ1-5 | NA | TRBV4-3 | NA | TGCGCCAGCAGCCTCCTCAGCGGCCTGCCCCAGCATTTT | CASSLLSGLPQHF
TRBJ2-7 | NA | TRBV30 | NA | TGTGCCTGTGACAGAATGGCCTACGAGCAGTACTTC | CACDRMAYEQYF
TRBJ2-7 | NA | TRBV6-6 | NA | TGTGCCAGCAGTTACTCGTCAGGCGCCTACGAGCAGTACTTC | CASSYSSGAYEQYF
TRBJ2-7 | NA | TRBV6-1 | NA | TGTGCCAGCCCCGACAGGTCCTACGAGCAGTACTTC | CASPDRSYEQYF
TRBJ1-2 | NA | TRBV7-2 | TRBD1 | TGTGCCAGCAGCTTAGAATGGACAGGGGCTGGCTACACCTTC | CASSLEWTGAGYTF
TRBJ2-4 | NA | TRBV7-9 | NA | TGTGCCAGCAGCTCCCCGTTGGGCAAAAACATTCAGTACTTC | CASSSPLGKNIQYF
TRBJ2-1 | few | TRBV7-8 | TRBD1 | TGTGCCAGCAGCCGGGACAGGGCACTCTACAATGAGCAGTTCTTC | CASSRDRALYNEQFF
TRBJ2-3 | NA | TRBV28 | NA | TGTGCCAGCAGTTTGGTGCAGGGGGATACGCAGTATTTT | CASSLVQGDTQYF
TRBJ2-3 | few | TRBV5-1 | TRBD2 | TGCGCCAGCAGCTACCCACTAGCGGATACGCAGTATTTT | CASSYPLADTQYF
TRBJ1-6 | few | TRBV6-2/TRBV6-3 | NA | TGTGCCAGCACCCTCGACCTCAATTCACCCCTCCACTTT | CASTLDLNSPLHF
TRBJ2-3 | NA | TRBV9 | NA | TGTGCCAGCAGCAAAAGAAGCGAAGTTACAGATACGCAGTATTTT | CASSKRSEVTDTQYF
TRBJ2-1 | once | TRBV10-2 | NA | TGCGCCAGCAGTGTCGGGGAAGAGGTGTACAATGAGCAGTTCTTC | CASSVGEEVYNEQFF
TRBJ1-2 | few | TRBV15 | TRBD1 | TGTGCCACCGGAAAGGGACAGGCCTATGGCTACACCTTC | CATGKGQAYGYTF
TRBJ2-3 | many | TRBV6-5 | NA | TGTGCCAGCAGTTATTCACCCATGGGGGTTTTGGTTTCTTCGTATTTT | CASSYSPMGVLVSSYF
TRBJ1-2 | few | TRBV7-9 | NA | TGTGCCAGTAACCGGGGGTCCTATGGCTACACCTTC | CASNRGSYGYTF
TRBJ1-2 | NA | TRBV5-1 | TRBD1 | TGCGCCAGCAGCCGAGGACAGGGGCTCAGCTATGGCTACACCTTC | CASSRGQGLSYGYTF
TRBJ2-3 | few | TRBV20-1 | NA | TGCAGTGCTCCACTTCATACGCAGTATTTT | CSAPLHTQYF
TRBJ2-5 | few | TRBV15 | TRBD2 | TGTGCCACCAGCAGCGGGACTACTCAAGAGACCCAGTACTTC | CATSSGTTQETQYF
TRBJ2-3 | NA | TRBV2 | NA | TGTGCCAGCAGTAGAGGAACGCAGTATTTT | CASSRGTQYF
TRBJ2-2 | NA | TRBV5-6 | NA | TGTGCCAGCAGCTTCCAGGACCCTGCGACCGGGGAGCTGTTTTTT | CASSFQDPATGELFF
TRBJ2-1 | NA | TRBV5-1 | NA | TGCGCCAGCAGCTTGGAGCCTACCCTGTTTGGAGGCAATGAGCAGTTCTTC | CASSLEPTLFGGNEQFF
TRBJ1-2 | NA | TRBV7-2 | NA | TGTGCCAGCGAGGTGTCGCAACTCCCCTTGGGGTATGGCTACACCTTC | CASEVSQLPLGYGYTF
TRBJ2-3 | few | TRBV20-1 | NA | TGCAGTGCTAGTCTTCACCTCCGCACAGATACGCAGTATTTT | CSASLHLRTDTQYF
TRBJ1-2 | few | TRBV20-1 | NA | TGCAGTGCTAGAGATCAGACCGGGGAGCAATTTGATGGCTACACCTTC | CSARDQTGEQFDGYTF
TRBJ1-3 | NA | TRBV5-1 | NA | TGCGCCAGCGGAGGAGGAAACACCATATATTTT | CASGGGNTIYF
TRBJ1-2 | once | TRBV18 | NA | TGTGCCAGCTCACCCCTTCCCGACGGGAACTATGGCTACACCTTC | CASSPLPDGNYGYTF
TRBJ2-1 | few | TRBV6-6 | TRBD1 | TGTGCCAGCAGGGCTTACGATGGGACAGTGGGAATGAATGAGCAGTTCTTC | CASRAYDGTVGMNEQFF
TRBJ2-3 | NA | TRBV7-3 | TRBD2 | TGTGCCAGCAGCCCCGGGACTAGCGGGGGCGCAGATACGCAGTATTTT | CASSPGTSGGADTQYF